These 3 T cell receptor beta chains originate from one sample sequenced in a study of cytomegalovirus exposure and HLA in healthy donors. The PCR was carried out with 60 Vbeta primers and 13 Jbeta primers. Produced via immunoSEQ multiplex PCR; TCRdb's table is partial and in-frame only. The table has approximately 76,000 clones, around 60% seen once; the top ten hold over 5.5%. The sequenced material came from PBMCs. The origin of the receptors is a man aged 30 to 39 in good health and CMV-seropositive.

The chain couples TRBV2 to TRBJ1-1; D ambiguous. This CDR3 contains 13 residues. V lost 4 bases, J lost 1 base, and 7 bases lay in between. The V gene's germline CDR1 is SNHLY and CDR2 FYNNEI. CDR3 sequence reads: CASSAQSNTEAFF. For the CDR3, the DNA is TGTGCCAGCAGTGCCCAATCGAACACTGAAGCTTTCTTT.

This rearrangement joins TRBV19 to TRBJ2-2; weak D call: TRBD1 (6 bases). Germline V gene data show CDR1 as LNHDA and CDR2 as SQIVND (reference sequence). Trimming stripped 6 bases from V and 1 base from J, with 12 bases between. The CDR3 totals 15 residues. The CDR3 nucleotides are TGTGCCAGTAGAGTAGGGGGTCGGAACACCGGGGAGCTGTTTTTT. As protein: CASRVGGRNTGELFF.

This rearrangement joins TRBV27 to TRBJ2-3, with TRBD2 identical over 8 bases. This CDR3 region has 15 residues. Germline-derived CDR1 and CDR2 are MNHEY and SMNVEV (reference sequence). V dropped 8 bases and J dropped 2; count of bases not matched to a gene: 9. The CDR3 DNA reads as TGTGCCAGCCGTATGGGACTAGAATACACAGATACGCAGTATTTT. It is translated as CASRMGLEYTDTQYF.